A selection of T cell receptor beta chains follows, all from one sample in a study of blood T cell repertoires in COVID-19. Produced via immunoSEQ multiplex PCR; TCRdb's table is partial and in-frame only. The sample has roughly 180,000 clones, 79% seen once. The specimen was peripheral blood. Receptors originate from a woman aged 55-69 years with COVID-19, enrolled during active disease. Each CDR3 is given without its conserved first and last residue.

V: TRBV9; J: TRBJ2-3; CDR3: ASSVDTGGTDTQY
V: TRBV6-5; J: TRBJ2-3; CDR3: ASSYTGGPTDTQY
V: TRBV28; J: TRBJ1-2; CDR3: ASSVGQTSYGYT
V: TRBV6-5; J: TRBJ2-5; CDR3: ASSSRPSGSETQY
V: TRBV7-3; J: TRBJ1-5; CDR3: ASSPDRGQPQH
V: TRBV6-5; J: TRBJ2-1; CDR3: ASSYSSLGVYNEQF
V: TRBV7-2; J: TRBJ1-1; CDR3: ASSSRDRVTEAF
V: TRBV14; J: TRBJ2-3; CDR3: ASRGLAGGGTQY
V: TRBV5-8; J: TRBJ2-3; CDR3: ASSPGQGWPADTQY
V: TRBV7-2; J: TRBJ2-5; CDR3: ASSLEGGQETQY
V: TRBV24-1; J: TRBJ2-3; CDR3: ATSVESTSTDTQY
V: TRBV27; J: TRBJ2-2; CDR3: ASSPLDRGTGELF
V: TRBV7-3; J: TRBJ1-5; CDR3: ASSLRQGYSNQPQH
V: TRBV3-1/TRBV3-2; J: TRBJ2-3; CDR3: ASSQVPLAGYTDTQY
V: TRBV14; J: TRBJ1-3; CDR3: ASNTGWLLTGNTIY
V: TRBV2; J: TRBJ2-1; CDR3: ASSPQGQGMF
V: TRBV5-4; J: TRBJ2-3; CDR3: ASSAAVADTQY
V: TRBV6-2/TRBV6-3; J: TRBJ2-7; CDR3: ASSYSGGSYEQY
V: TRBV5-1; J: TRBJ1-4; CDR3: ASSPGWGNEKLF
V: TRBV27; J: TRBJ2-2; CDR3: ASSPGQNTGELF
V: TRBV11-3; J: TRBJ2-2; CDR3: ASSTRTDPTGELF
V: TRBV5-4; J: TRBJ2-7; CDR3: ASSSPTGPSYEQY
V: TRBV24-1; J: TRBJ2-1; CDR3: ATSDFRSEQF
V: TRBV7-9; J: TRBJ1-2; CDR3: ASSPRSGYLFYT
V: TRBV9; J: TRBJ1-6; CDR3: ASSVTGDDSPLH
V: TRBV5-1; J: TRBJ2-1; CDR3: ASSVTGDAGNEQF
V: TRBV6-5; J: TRBJ1-2; CDR3: ASSDSGTGVDGYT
V: TRBV27; J: TRBJ1-2; CDR3: ASSLSGSNYGYT
V: TRBV18; J: TRBJ2-1; CDR3: ASSPSRRTGGAGTYNEQF
V: TRBV28; J: TRBJ1-2; CDR3: ASSLATDGYT
V: TRBV5-1; J: TRBJ1-4; CDR3: ASSLDRGGEKLF
V: TRBV7-9; J: TRBJ2-3; CDR3: ASSQLPGTPTDTQY
V: TRBV6-1; J: TRBJ2-3; CDR3: ASSEQSGFADTQY
V: TRBV4-2; J: TRBJ2-1; CDR3: ASSQTLGEGYNEQF
V: TRBV7-9; J: TRBJ1-1; CDR3: ASSLGARGVLMNTEAF
V: TRBV3-1/TRBV3-2; J: TRBJ1-5; CDR3: ASSQDGGIHQPQH
V: TRBV7-9; J: TRBJ2-3; CDR3: ASSFSGGADTQY
V: TRBV6-5; J: TRBJ1-6; CDR3: ASGSGQANSPLH
V: TRBV3-1/TRBV3-2; J: TRBJ2-3; CDR3: ASSQGTGYPTDTQY
V: TRBV5-4; J: TRBJ1-2; CDR3: ASSLVQGVYGYT
V: TRBV5-1; J: TRBJ2-3; CDR3: ASSLGGTSTDTQY
V: TRBV19; J: TRBJ2-1; CDR3: ASSIDRLRIRNEQF
V: TRBV28; J: TRBJ1-2; CDR3: ASTSSPLNYGYT
V: TRBV9; J: TRBJ2-2; CDR3: ASSVGPSTGELF
V: TRBV3-1/TRBV3-2; J: TRBJ2-5; CDR3: ASSSRTSGETQY
V: TRBV20-1; J: TRBJ1-2; CDR3: SASPTTGFGGYT
V: TRBV27; J: TRBJ2-1; CDR3: ASSSFPGLAGDNEQF
V: TRBV24-1; J: TRBJ1-1; CDR3: ATSDPGTEAF
V: TRBV5-4; J: TRBJ2-3; CDR3: ASSLRTEGGNTQY
V: TRBV6-4; J: TRBJ2-3; CDR3: ASSDSAGAADTQY
V: TRBV15; J: TRBJ1-6; CDR3: ATGTRLSGSPLH
V: TRBV30; J: TRBJ1-2; CDR3: AWNPQGPPYGYT
V: TRBV5-6; J: TRBJ2-2; CDR3: ASSLEYSGANTGELF
V: TRBV7-3; J: TRBJ1-5; CDR3: AWNRRNQPQH
V: TRBV6-2/TRBV6-3; J: TRBJ2-7; CDR3: ASSPRTSGIYEQY
V: TRBV7-8; J: TRBJ1-6; CDR3: ASSLGVSLFNSPLH
V: TRBV6-6; J: TRBJ2-3; CDR3: ASSYSGQRGTDTQY
V: TRBV6-1; J: TRBJ1-1; CDR3: ASSDGRGNEAF